The following is a TCR beta chain sequence with its context. The antigen remains undetermined. A multiplex PCR was run with 60 Vbeta primers and 13 Jbeta primers. Clones were read by immunoSEQ multiplex PCR, and TCRdb kept only the in-frame ones, dropping some. This table holds approximately 160,000 clones, under 90% found once. The sample comes from a study of cytomegalovirus exposure and HLA in healthy donors. Study results and caveats: An analysis was carried out at a later point. It showed that HLA-associated TCR beta chains were more clonally expanded than equally common non-associated chains. Later analysis identified several of the most significant clusters that appeared linked to common viral pathogens. Most CMV-associated TCR beta chains were later found to appear HLA-restricted. CMV serostatus was the sole immune exposure data available.

The sequenced sample was PBMCs. This clonotype was obtained from a young man in good health and CMV-seronegative.

The CDR3 DNA follows: TGTGCCAGCCCCGGCGGGAGGAGCACAGATACGCAGTATTTT. It translates to CASPGGRSTDTQYF. This chain uses TRBV2 with TRBJ2-3; 8 bases line up with TRBD2. V lost 8 bases to trimming and J lost 0 bases; unmatched junction nucleotides: 4. Germline V gene data show CDR1 as SNHLY and CDR2 as FYNNEI. CDR3 length: 14 residues.